These 29 T cell receptor beta chains originate from one sample sequenced in a study of T cells in localized non-small cell lung cancer. The repertoire was sequenced with immunoSEQ multiplex PCR; TCRdb's copy has only in-frame clones and lacks some. Seen here are about 48,000 clones, roughly 77% observed once, and the top ten hold roughly 17%. Here the sequenced sample was peripheral blood, taken before any cancer treatment. The receptors originated from a man between 40 and 75 years old with stage I squamous cell lung carcinoma.

The chain combines TRBV30 with TRBJ2-3; D might be TRBD2 (6 bases). CDR1 and CDR2 from the germline V gene are GTSNPN and SVGIG (reference sequence). This CDR3 comprises 15 residues. V was shortened by 0 bases and J by 3 bases, with 13 bases between the two germline ends. The CDR3 loop is CAWSVGAGPTDTQYF. CDR3 nucleotide sequence: TGTGCCTGGAGTGTAGGTGCGGGGCCAACAGATACGCAGTATTTT.

The chain employs TRBV19 and TRBJ2-7; D unresolved. Trimming cost V 3 bases and J 7 bases, with 4 bases left between them. The germline V gene has CDR1 LNHDA and CDR2 SQIVND (reference sequence). The length of the CDR3 is 10 residues. The CDR3 DNA is TGTGCCAGTAGTATCTGGGAGCAGTACTTC. This gives the protein CASSIWEQYF.

This rearrangement joins TRBV5-1 to TRBJ2-5, with 7 nucleotides matching TRBD2. The CDR3 is 20 amino acids. Germline CDR1 and CDR2: SGHRS and YFSETQ. V shed 5 bases and J 0 bases; nucleotides not matched to a gene: 22. The CDR3 nucleotides read TGCGCCAGCAGTCAACCACGAGCGGGGTGGATAACTCCGTACCAAGAGACCCAGTACTTC. It is translated as CASSQPRAGWITPYQETQYF.

The genes are TRBV9 and TRBJ2-3; 9 nucleotides line up with TRBD1. The CDR3 consists of 15 residues. CDR1 and CDR2 from the germline V gene are SGDLS and YYNGEE. With 0 bases clipped from V and 4 bases from J, the junction kept 3 bases outside the gene matches. The CDR3: CASSVDTGGADTQYF. CDR3 DNA: TGTGCCAGCAGCGTAGATACAGGGGGCGCAGATACGCAGTATTTT.

CDR3: CASSLVGGLTGELFF. In DNA, the CDR3 is TGTGCCAGCAGCTTGGTCGGGGGCCTCACCGGGGAGCTGTTTTTT. The chain has TRBV5-6 and TRBJ2-2, with D perhaps matching TRBD1 or TRBD2 (6 bases each). V shed 0 bases and J shed 4 bases, with 10 bases lying between them. Germline V gene lookup returns CDR1 SGHDT and CDR2 YYEEEE. The CDR3 loop spans 15 amino acids.

The chain employs TRBV11-3 and TRBJ1-1, with D possibly matching TRBD1 (5 bases). Trimming left V 5 bases short and J 4 bases short, with 14 bases between. The CDR3 sequence is 14 residues long. Germline V gives CDR1 SGHNT, CDR2 YENEEA. CDR3 residues: CASSPRTGGTEAFF. For the CDR3, the DNA is TGTGCCAGCAGCCCCCGCACCGGGGGCACTGAAGCTTTCTTT.

The gene calls are TRBV5-6 and TRBJ2-5, with a weak D call TRBD1 (5 bases). Between the trimmed V and J ends, which lost 3 bases and 2 bases, there was a span of 14 bases. The CDR3 is 15 residues long. CDR1 and CDR2 from the germline V gene are SGHDT and YYEEEE. The CDR3 protein is CASSSTKGWQETQYF. CDR3 nucleotides: TGTGCCAGCAGCTCCACTAAGGGGTGGCAAGAGACCCAGTACTTC.

The chain links TRBV18 to TRBJ2-3, with a tentative D call TRBD2 (5 bases). The germline gives CDR1 KGHSH, CDR2 LQKENI. V lost 6 bases to trimming and J lost 3 bases, with 10 bases between them. The CDR3 length is 13 residues. The DNA of the CDR3 is TGTGCCAGCTCCGGTGGGAGAACAGATACGCAGTATTTT. This encodes CASSGGRTDTQYF.

This clone was seen just once. The J gene is TRBJ2-7, the V gene TRBV7-9; TRBD1 matches 9 bases. Germline CDR1 and CDR2: SEHNR and FQNEAQ (reference sequence). The J segment lost 7 bases and the V segment lost 8 bases, leaving 12 bases of the junction unmatched. The CDR3 is made up of 14 amino acids. CDR3 DNA: TGTGCCAGCTCCAACCGGGACAGGGCGAGTGAGCAGTACTTC. Protein product: CASSNRDRASEQYF.

The gene calls are TRBV7-2 and TRBJ1-1, with a possible D match to TRBD1 (6 bases). The CDR3 contains 13 residues. The V and J ends lost 1 base and 3 bases respectively, with 6 bases between them. The germline V gene has CDR1 SGHTA and CDR2 FQGNSA. CDR3 DNA: TGTGCCAGCAGCTTAGAGGGGGACACTGAAGCTTTCTTT. It encodes CASSLEGDTEAFF.

V and J are TRBV10-3 and TRBJ2-7; 7 bases are a match to TRBD1. V dropped 6 bases and J dropped 7; count of bases not matched to a gene: 12. CDR3 length: 14 residues. CDR1 and CDR2 from the germline V gene are ENHRY and SYGVKD. As DNA, the CDR3 is TGTGCCATCAGCGCCGTAATAGGGGGCGAAGAGCAGTACTTC. It yields the protein CAISAVIGGEEQYF.

The genes are TRBV6-5 and TRBJ1-6, with 8 bases matching TRBD1. V was clipped by 1 base and J by 12 bases; unmatched bases: 2. This CDR3 contains 13 residues. Per the germline V gene, CDR1 is MNHEY and CDR2 is SVGAGI. This CDR3 is CASSYLQGEPLHF. The CDR3 DNA reads as TGTGCCAGCAGTTACTTACAGGGGGAACCCCTCCACTTT.

The chain links TRBV5-1 to TRBJ2-5, with 11 bases fitting TRBD2. The trim removed 0 bases at V and 4 bases at J, leaving 2 bases unmatched. CDR3 length: 15 amino acids. Germline CDR1 is SGHRS and CDR2 is YFSETQ. The CDR3 bases are TGCGCCAGCAGCTTGGGGCTAGCGGGGGGAGAGACCCAGTACTTC. Translating gives CASSLGLAGGETQYF. Filled out from reference TRBV5-1 and TRBJ2-5, the complete variable domain reads KAGVTQTPRYLIKTRGQQVTLSCSPISGHRSVSWYQQTPGQGLQFLFEYFSETQRNKGNFPGRFSGRQFSNSRSEMNVSTLELGDSALYLCASSLGLAGGETQYFGPGTRLLVL.

The chain couples TRBV5-4 to TRBJ2-7; 7 positions agree with TRBD2. This CDR3 contains 15 residues. V lost 4 bases to trimming and J lost 2 bases; unmatched junction nucleotides: 9. Germline V gene lookup returns CDR1 SGHNT and CDR2 YYREEE (reference sequence). The DNA for the CDR3 is TGTGCCAGCAGCCATGGGGGGGTCCGGGCCTACGAGCAGTACTTC. This codes for CASSHGGVRAYEQYF.

V and J are TRBV29-1 and TRBJ2-7, with D perhaps matching TRBD1 (7 bases). The CDR3 has 15 amino acids. CDR1 SQVTM and CDR2 ANQGSEA come from the germline V gene. The ends were cut back, 5 bases at V and 0 bases at J, with 17 bases in the middle. CDR3 protein: CSVSSRQGGSYEQYF. CDR3 sequence (DNA): TGCAGCGTTTCTAGTCGACAGGGAGGCTCCTACGAGCAGTACTTC.

The chain carries TRBV7-2 and TRBJ1-6; 9 bases fit TRBD1. The CDR3 has 15 amino acids. CDR1 is SGHTA and CDR2 is FQGNSA in the germline V gene. V lost 3 bases and J lost 9; bases outside the gene matches: 6. CDR3 sequence (DNA): TGTGCCAGCAGCTTGACGACAGGGGGAGGTTCACCCCTCCACTTT. Residues: CASSLTTGGGSPLHF.

The chain links TRBV5-1 to TRBJ2-5; no firm D call. Germline V gives CDR1 SGHRS, CDR2 YFSETQ. CDR3 length equals 15 residues. Trimming stripped 0 bases from V and 5 bases from J, with 14 bases between. The CDR3 bases are TGCGCCAGCAGCTTGGCACCACAGAACGGCGAGACCCAGTACTTC. Its translation: CASSLAPQNGETQYF.

The chain couples TRBV10-3 to TRBJ2-3, with 7 nucleotides matching TRBD2. The germline V gene encodes CDR1 ENHRY and CDR2 SYGVKD. V gave up 4 bases and J gave up 4 bases; unmatched junction bases: 5. This CDR3 has 14 amino acids. The CDR3 reads CAISVGGGADTQYF. CDR3 DNA: TGTGCCATCAGTGTCGGCGGGGGAGCAGATACGCAGTATTTT.

The chain has TRBV6-6 and TRBJ1-6; the D is unclear. Germline loops: CDR1 MNHNY, CDR2 SVGAGI (reference sequence). CDR3 size: 14 residues. The germline V and J ends were trimmed by 5 bases and 1 base, with 6 bases remaining between them. CDR3 sequence reads: CASSTGSYNSPLHF. The CDR3 region has the DNA TGTGCCAGCAGTACTGGGTCCTATAATTCACCCCTCCACTTT.

CDR3 sequence: CASSSKRGSGGELFF. CDR3 nucleotide sequence: TGTGCCAGCAGTTCCAAACGGGGTTCCGGCGGGGAGCTGTTTTTT. The chain couples TRBV25-1 to TRBJ2-2; D may be TRBD2 (5 bases). V gave up 5 bases and J gave up 7 bases, with 17 bases separating them. Germline CDR1 MGHDK, CDR2 SYGVNS. The CDR3 covers 15 residues.

The chain recombines TRBV5-4 with TRBJ2-7, with TRBD2 matching over 10 bases. The CDR3 sequence is 14 residues long. Germline CDR1 and CDR2: SGHNT and YYREEE (reference sequence). The junction had 6 bases not matched to a gene; V was cut back by 4 bases and J by 5 bases. This CDR3 is CASSVLAGAHEQYF. The CDR3 region has the DNA TGTGCCAGCAGCGTGCTAGCGGGGGCCCACGAGCAGTACTTC.

The genes are TRBV28 and TRBJ1-1; possibly TRBD1 for D (6 bases). Trimming removed 11 bases from V and 9 bases from J, with 13 bases in between. CDR1 is MDHEN, CDR2 SYDVKM, per germline. The CDR3 has 10 amino acids. The CDR3 loop is CAGGRDKAFF. CDR3 DNA sequence: TGTGCCGGGGGCCGGGATAAAGCTTTCTTT.

CDR3 in amino acids: CASSRRVSDNEQFF. CDR3 DNA sequence: TGTGCCAGCAGTAGGAGGGTATCAGACAATGAGCAGTTCTTC. The V and J genes are TRBV28 and TRBJ2-1; D is perhaps TRBD2 (6 bases). Trimming shortened V by 5 bases and J by 5 bases, and 13 bases separated the two germline ends. The germline V gene has CDR1 MDHEN and CDR2 SYDVKM. The CDR3 has 14 residues.

The rearrangement links TRBV7-3 to TRBJ2-2; D ambiguous. CDR3 length: 13 amino acids. The V end lost 0 bases, the J end lost 2 bases, and 1 base lay between the germline ends. Germline values: CDR1 SGHTA, CDR2 FQGTGA. The CDR3 DNA is TGTGCCAGCAGCTTAACAAACACCGGGGAGCTGTTTTTT. This sequence encodes CASSLTNTGELFF.

This clone has just one count. V and J are TRBV4-2 and TRBJ1-6; maybe TRBD1 (6 bases). CDR1 LGHNA and CDR2 YNFKEQ come from the germline V gene. V was clipped by 3 bases and J by 7 bases, with 10 bases between them. There are 14 residues in the CDR3. DNA for the CDR3: TGTGCCAGCAGCCAGGACAGCCAAAATTCACCCCTCCACTTT. Translation gives CASSQDSQNSPLHF.

This clone turned up a few times. V is TRBV11-2 and J is TRBJ1-4; D not certain. The CDR3 is made up of 12 amino acids. CDR1 is SGHAT and CDR2 is FQNNGV in the germline V gene. The germline V and J ends were trimmed by 3 bases and 8 bases, with 7 bases remaining between them. The CDR3 region is CASSFSQEKLFF. The DNA for the CDR3 is TGTGCCAGCAGCTTTTCTCAGGAAAAACTGTTTTTT.

J is TRBJ2-2 and V is TRBV14; no clear D gene. The V end lost 4 bases, the J end lost 4 bases, and 7 bases lay between the germline ends. Per germline, CDR1 SGHDN and CDR2 FVKESK. CDR3 length: 13 amino acids. The CDR3 is CASSPRVTGELFF. The CDR3 DNA is TGTGCCAGCAGCCCCAGAGTCACCGGGGAGCTGTTTTTT.

The CDR3 coding sequence is TGTGCCAGCACGAGGGACATCGCGAACACTGAAGCTTTCTTT. Translated, it gives CASTRDIANTEAFF. The genes are TRBV6-1 and TRBJ1-1; D might be TRBD1 (6 bases). The CDR3 is made up of 14 amino acids. Trimming pared 7 bases from V and 1 base from J, leaving 13 bases between. The germline V gene has CDR1 MNHNS and CDR2 SASEGT.

This rearrangement joins TRBV5-1 to TRBJ2-2; the D call may be TRBD1 or TRBD2 (6 bases each). Trimming stripped 1 base from V and 6 bases from J, with 16 bases between. The CDR3 totals 16 residues. CDR1 SGHRS and CDR2 YFSETQ come from the germline V gene. The CDR3 coding sequence is TGCGCCAGCAGCTTGTCCCGGGGGCTGGTCTCCGGGGAGCTGTTTTTT. Its protein product is CASSLSRGLVSGELFF.